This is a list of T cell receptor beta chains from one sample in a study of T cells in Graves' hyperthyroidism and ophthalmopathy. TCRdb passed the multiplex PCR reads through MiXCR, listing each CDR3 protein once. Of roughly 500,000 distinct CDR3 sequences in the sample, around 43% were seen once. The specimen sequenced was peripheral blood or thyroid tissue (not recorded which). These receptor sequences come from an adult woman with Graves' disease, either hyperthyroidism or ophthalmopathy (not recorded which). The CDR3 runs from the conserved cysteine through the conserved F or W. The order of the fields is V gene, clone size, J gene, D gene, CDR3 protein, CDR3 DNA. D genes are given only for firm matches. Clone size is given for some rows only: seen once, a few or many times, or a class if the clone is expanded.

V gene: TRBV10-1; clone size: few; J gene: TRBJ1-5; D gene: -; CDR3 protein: CAARKVGGWSQHF; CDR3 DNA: TGCGCCGCCCGGAAGGTGGGGGGCTGGTCCCAGCATTTT
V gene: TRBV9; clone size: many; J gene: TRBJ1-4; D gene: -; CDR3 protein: CASSVGTEVFEKLFF; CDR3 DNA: TGTGCCAGCAGCGTAGGGACAGAGGTTTTTGAAAAACTGTTTTTT
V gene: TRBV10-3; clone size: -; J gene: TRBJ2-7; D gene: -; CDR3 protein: CAIKRSPYEQYF; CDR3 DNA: TGTGCCATCAAGAGGTCCCCCTACGAGCAGTACTTC
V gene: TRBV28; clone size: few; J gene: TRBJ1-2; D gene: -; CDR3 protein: CASSLRGVRYGYTF; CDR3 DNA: TGTGCCAGCAGTTTACGGGGAGTAAGATATGGCTACACCTTC
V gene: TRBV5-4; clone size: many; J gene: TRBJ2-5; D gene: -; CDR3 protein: CASRYQGGDGETQYF; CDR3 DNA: TGTGCCAGCAGATATCAAGGGGGGGATGGGGAGACCCAGTACTTC
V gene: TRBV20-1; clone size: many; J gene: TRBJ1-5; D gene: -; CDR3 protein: CSARAGGRGNQPQHF; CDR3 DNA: TGCAGTGCTAGAGCGGGGGGGAGAGGCAATCAGCCCCAGCATTTT
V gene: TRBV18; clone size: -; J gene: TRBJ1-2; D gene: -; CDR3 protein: CASSPDSLGGYTF; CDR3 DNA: TGTGCCAGCTCACCGGATTCCTTAGGAGGCTACACCTTC
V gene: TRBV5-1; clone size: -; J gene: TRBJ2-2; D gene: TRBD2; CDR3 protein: CASSLTTGTSGTGELFF; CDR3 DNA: TGCGCCAGCAGCTTGACCACAGGGACTAGCGGCACCGGGGAGCTGTTTTTT
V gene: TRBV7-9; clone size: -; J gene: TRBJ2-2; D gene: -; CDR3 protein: CASSRVSDTGELFF; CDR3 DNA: TGTGCCAGCAGCCGCGTCTCTGACACCGGGGAGCTGTTTTTT
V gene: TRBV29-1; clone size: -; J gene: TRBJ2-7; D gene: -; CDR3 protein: CSVGGAAGEQYF; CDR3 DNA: TGCAGCGTTGGTGGGGCGGCCGGCGAGCAGTACTTC
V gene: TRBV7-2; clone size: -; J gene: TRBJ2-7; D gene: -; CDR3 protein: CASSQDSGLPDEQYF; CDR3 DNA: TGTGCCAGCAGCCAAGATTCTGGGTTACCCGACGAGCAGTACTTC
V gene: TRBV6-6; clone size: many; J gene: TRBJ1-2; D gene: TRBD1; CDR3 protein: CASSFGTGDGYTF; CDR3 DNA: TGTGCCAGCAGCTTCGGGACAGGGGACGGCTACACCTTC
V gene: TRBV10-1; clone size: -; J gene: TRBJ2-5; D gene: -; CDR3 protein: CASSGPRTGAETQYF; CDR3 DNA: TGCGCCAGCAGTGGCCCCCGCACCGGGGCGGAGACCCAGTACTTC
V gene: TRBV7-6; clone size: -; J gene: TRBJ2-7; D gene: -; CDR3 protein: CASSPIGTSAYEQYF; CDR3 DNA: TGTGCCAGCAGCCCCATCGGGACCTCTGCCTACGAGCAGTACTTC
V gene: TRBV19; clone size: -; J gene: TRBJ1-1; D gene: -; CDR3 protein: CASWTVARGEAFF; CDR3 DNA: TGTGCCAGTTGGACGGTGGCTAGGGGTGAAGCTTTCTTT
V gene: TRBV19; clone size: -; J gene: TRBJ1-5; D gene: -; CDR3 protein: CASSRGRETQHF; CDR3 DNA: TGTGCCAGTAGTAGGGGACGGGAGACCCAGCATTTT
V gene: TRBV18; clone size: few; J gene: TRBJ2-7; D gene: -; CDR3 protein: CASSPGTSYEQYF; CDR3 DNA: TGTGCCAGCTCACCCGGGACTTCCTACGAGCAGTACTTC
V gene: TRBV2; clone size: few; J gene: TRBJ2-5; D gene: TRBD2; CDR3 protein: CASRSKLAVQGGGTQYF; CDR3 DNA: TGTGCCAGCAGGAGCAAACTAGCGGTCCAAGGCGGCGGGACCCAGTACTTC